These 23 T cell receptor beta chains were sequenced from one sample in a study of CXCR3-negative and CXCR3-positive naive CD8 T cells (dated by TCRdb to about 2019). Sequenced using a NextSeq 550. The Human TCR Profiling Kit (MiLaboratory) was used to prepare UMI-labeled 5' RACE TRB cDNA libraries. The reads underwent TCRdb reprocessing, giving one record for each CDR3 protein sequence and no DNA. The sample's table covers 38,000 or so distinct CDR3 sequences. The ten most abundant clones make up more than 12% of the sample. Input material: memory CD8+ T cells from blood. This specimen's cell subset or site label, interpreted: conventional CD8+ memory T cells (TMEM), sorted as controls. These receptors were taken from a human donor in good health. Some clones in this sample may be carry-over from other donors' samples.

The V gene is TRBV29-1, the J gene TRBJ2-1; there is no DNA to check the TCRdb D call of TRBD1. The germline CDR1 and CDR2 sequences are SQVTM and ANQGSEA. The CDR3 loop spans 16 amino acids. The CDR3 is CSVEGGQPFSYNEQFF.

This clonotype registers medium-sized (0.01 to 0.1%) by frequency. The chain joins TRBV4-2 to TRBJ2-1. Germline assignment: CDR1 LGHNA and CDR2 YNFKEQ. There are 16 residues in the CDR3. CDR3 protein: CASSLRGTVDNNEQFF.

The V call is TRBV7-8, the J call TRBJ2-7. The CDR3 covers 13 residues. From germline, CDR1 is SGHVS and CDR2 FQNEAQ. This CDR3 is CASSPNIGGEQYF. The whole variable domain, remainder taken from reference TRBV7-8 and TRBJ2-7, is GAGVSQSPRYKVAKRGQDVALRCDPISGHVSLFWYQQALGQGPEFLTYFQNEAQLDKSGLPSDRFFAERPEGSVSTLKIQRTQQEDSAVYLCASSPNIGGEQYFGPGTRLTVT.

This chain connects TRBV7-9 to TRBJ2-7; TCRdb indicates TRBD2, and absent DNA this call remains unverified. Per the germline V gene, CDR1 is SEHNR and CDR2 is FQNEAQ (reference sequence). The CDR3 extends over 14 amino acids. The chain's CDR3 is CASSSSGSGYEQYF.

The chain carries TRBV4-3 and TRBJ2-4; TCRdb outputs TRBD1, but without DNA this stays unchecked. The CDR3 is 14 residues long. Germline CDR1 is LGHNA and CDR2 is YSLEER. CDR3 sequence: CASSQDGGENIQYF.

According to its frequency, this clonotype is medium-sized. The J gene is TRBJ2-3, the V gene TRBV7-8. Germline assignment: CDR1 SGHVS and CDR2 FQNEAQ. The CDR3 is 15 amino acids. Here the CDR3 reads CASSLLATGTDTQYF.

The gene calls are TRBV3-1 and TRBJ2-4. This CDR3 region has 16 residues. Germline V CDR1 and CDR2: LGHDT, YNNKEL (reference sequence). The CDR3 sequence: CASSQVLPETKNIQYF.

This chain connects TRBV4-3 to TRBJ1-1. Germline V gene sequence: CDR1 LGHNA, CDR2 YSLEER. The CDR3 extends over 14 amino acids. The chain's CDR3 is CASSQDLEHTEAFF.

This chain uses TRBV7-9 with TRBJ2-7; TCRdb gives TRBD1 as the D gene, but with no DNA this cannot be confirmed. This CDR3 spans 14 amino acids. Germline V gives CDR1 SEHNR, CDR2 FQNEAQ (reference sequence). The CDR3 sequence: CASSPDSYSYEQYF.

The CDR3 sequence is CASSYSWEQYF. This chain joins TRBV6-6 and TRBJ2-7. The CDR3 is 11 residues long. The germline CDR1 and CDR2 sequences are MNHNY and SVGAGI (reference sequence).

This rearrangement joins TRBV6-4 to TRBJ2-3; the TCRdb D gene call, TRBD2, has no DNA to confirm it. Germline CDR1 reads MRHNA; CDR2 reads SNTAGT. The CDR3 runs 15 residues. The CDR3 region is CASSEVAGGPDTQYF.

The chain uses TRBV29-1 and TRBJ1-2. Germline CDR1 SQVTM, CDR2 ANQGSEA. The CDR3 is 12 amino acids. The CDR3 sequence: CSVPAMGYGYTF. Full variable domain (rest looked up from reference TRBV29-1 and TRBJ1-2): SAVISQKPSRDICQRGTSLTIQCQVDSQVTMMFWYRQQPGQSLTLIATANQGSEATYESGFVIDKFPISRPNLTFSTLTVSNMSPEDSSIYLCSVPAMGYGYTFGSGTRLTVV.

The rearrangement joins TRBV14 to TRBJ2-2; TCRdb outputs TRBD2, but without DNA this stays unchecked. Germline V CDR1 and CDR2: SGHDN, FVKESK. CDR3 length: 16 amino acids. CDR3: CASSRSAGANTGELFF.

CDR3 protein: CASSLTGTSMQYF. This sequence joins TRBV6-2 or TRBV6-3 and TRBJ2-3; TCRdb selects TRBD2, and the lack of DNA leaves this call unchecked. CDR1 and CDR2 (germline): MNHEY, SVGEGT. This CDR3 is built from 13 residues.

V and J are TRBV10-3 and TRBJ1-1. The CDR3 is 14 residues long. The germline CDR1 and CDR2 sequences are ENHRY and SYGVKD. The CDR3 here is CAISEDTPNTEAFF.

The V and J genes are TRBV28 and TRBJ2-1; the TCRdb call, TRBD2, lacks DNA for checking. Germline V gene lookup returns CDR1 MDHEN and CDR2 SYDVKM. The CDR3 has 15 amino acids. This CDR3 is CASRLLAGLFDEQFF.

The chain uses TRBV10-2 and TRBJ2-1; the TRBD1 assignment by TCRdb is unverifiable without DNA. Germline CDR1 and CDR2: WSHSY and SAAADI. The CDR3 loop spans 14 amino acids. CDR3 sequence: CASSGGTDDNEQFF.

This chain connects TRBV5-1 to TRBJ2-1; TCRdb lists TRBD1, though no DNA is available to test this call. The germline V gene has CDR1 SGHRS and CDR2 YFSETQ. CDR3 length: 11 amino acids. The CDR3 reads CASSVGGEEFF.

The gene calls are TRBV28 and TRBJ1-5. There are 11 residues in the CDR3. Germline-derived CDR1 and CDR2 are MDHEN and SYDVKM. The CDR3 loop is CASSFGQPQHF.

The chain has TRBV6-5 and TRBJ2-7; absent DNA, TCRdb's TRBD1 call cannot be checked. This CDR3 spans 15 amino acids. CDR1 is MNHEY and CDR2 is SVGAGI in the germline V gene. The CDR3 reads CASSYSAGGSYEQYF.

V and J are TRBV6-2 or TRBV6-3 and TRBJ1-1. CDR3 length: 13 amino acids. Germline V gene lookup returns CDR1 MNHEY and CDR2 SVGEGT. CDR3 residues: CASSYSENTEAFF.

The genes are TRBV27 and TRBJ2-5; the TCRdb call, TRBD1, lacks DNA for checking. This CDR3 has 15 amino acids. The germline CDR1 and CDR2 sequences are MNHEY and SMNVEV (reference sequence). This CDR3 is CASRPGQGVQETQYF.

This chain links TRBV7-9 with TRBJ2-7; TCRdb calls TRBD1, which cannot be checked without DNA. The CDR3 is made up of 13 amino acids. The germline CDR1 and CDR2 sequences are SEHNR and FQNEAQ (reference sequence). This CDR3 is CASRSGTSYEQYF.